This T cell receptor (beta chain) was profiled in a study of CD8 T cells in Susac syndrome. Isolation of CD8+ and CD4+ T cells was performed negatively, whereas enrichment of TEMRA cells was done by FACS. Trimming stripped 7 bases from V and 2 bases from J, with 5 bases between. The CDR3 totals 11 residues. Germline V gene sequence: CDR1 MNHEY, CDR2 SVGAGI. Random hexamers were used to reverse transcribe about 0.5 to 1 ug of RNA. With immunoSEQ multiplex PCR, TCR beta CDR3 was amplified across 54 Vbeta and 13 Jbeta. MiXCR, run by TCRdb on the immunoSEQ multiplex PCR reads, gives a single entry per CDR3 protein. The top ten hold 0.085% to 0.1% of the sample, which has 150,000 to 200,000 distinct CDR3 sequences, about 91% seen once.

The chain employs TRBV6-5 and TRBJ1-1; D unclear. This receptor was taken from a human donor with Susac syndrome. Sequencing was performed on CD4+ T cells from PBMCs. CDR3 region: CASIGNTEAFF. CDR3 DNA: TGTGCCAGCATCGGTAACACTGAAGCTTTCTTT.